This TCR beta chain was captured by sequencing in a study of CXCR3-negative and CXCR3-positive naive CD8 T cells. Looked up from germline, CDR1 is SEHNR and CDR2 is FQNEAQ (reference sequence). The CDR3 sequence is 17 residues long. On this clonotype itself: Its cognate antigen is unknown.

The libraries of TRB cDNA were constructed through 5' RACE using UMI labels. From the 5' RACE reads, TCRdb lists one entry per CDR3 protein and no DNA. The sample holds 130,000 to 150,000 distinct CDR3 sequences. Study results and caveats: Against CXCR3-negative naive cells, CXCR3-positive naive cells showed more hydrophobic TRB CDR3s.

This chain joins TRBV7-9 and TRBJ1-2; TCRdb reports TRBD1, a call that lacks DNA to check it against. The receptor was isolated from a human donor in good health. Some clones in this sample may be carry-over from other donors' samples. Material: naive CXCR3+ CD8+ T cells from blood. Subset given: CD45RO-CCR7+CD27+CD95- naive CD8+ T cells expressing CXCR3 (TNR3+). CDR3 protein: CASSLADSGTGIHGYTF.